The 30 T cell receptor beta chains below all came from one sample that was sequenced in a study of T cells in Graves' hyperthyroidism and ophthalmopathy. Amplification targeted TCR beta CDR3 regions from RNA transcripts. Researchers ran a first-round RT-PCR on the TCR CDR3 using the HTBI primer set. TCRdb used MiXCR to reprocess the multiplex PCR reads, holding one entry per CDR3 protein. The profile shows fewer than 400,000 distinct CDR3 sequences, around a sixth of them singletons. What was sequenced was blood. All receptors come from a man aged 25 to 45 with Graves' hyperthyroidism.

This clonotype was seen a handful of times. The chain links TRBV29-1 to TRBJ2-7; D remains ambiguous. The CDR3 is 14 residues long. V was cut by 1 base and J by 2 bases, with 12 bases left in between. The germline CDR1 and CDR2 sequences are SQVTM and ANQGSEA. The CDR3 spells CSVEVSEHPYEQYF. CDR3 bases: TGCAGCGTTGAAGTTTCGGAACACCCCTACGAGCAGTACTTC.

This clonotype was counted at least ten times. J is TRBJ1-5 and V is TRBV2, with unresolved D. Germline CDR1 SNHLY, CDR2 FYNNEI. The CDR3 loop spans 15 amino acids. V shed 8 bases and J shed 1 base, with 15 bases lying between them. In DNA, the CDR3 is TGTGCCAGCTCCCGAGAGGGAGAGAGCAATCAGCCCCAGCATTTT. Amino acid sequence: CASSREGESNQPQHF.

This sequence joins TRBV29-1 and TRBJ2-7; 11 nucleotides match TRBD2. Germline V gene data show CDR1 as SQVTM and CDR2 as ANQGSEA. V trimming: 4 bases; J trimming: 3 bases; junction bases outside the gene matches: 2. This CDR3 is built from 13 residues. The CDR3 DNA follows: TGCAGCGTTGGAGGGACTAGCGGCTACGAGCAGTACTTC. It yields the protein CSVGGTSGYEQYF.

This clonotype was recorded many times. V usage is TRBV2 and J usage is TRBJ2-2; a weak D match, TRBD2 (6 bases). The CDR3 totals 14 residues. The V gene's germline CDR1 is SNHLY and CDR2 FYNNEI. V shed 11 bases and J shed 0 bases, with 13 bases lying between them. Here the CDR3 DNA reads TGTGCCGTTAGCGGAGAAGCGAACACCGGGGAGCTGTTTTTT. This encodes CAVSGEANTGELFF.

This clonotype has just a few counts. This rearrangement joins TRBV4-1 to TRBJ2-3; 9 bases are shared with TRBD2. Trimming at V came to 3 bases and at J to 8 bases, leaving 12 bases not matched to a gene. Germline lookup yields CDR1 MGHRA and CDR2 YSYEKL. CDR3 size: 16 residues. As DNA, the CDR3 is TGCGCCAGCAGCCAGCCCGGGACTAGCTCGCAACGTACGCAGTATTTT. Protein: CASSQPGTSSQRTQYF.

This clonotype was counted a few times. This chain connects TRBV6-1 to TRBJ2-7; the match to TRBD2 covers 9 bases. After removal of 6 bases from V and 5 bases from J, the junction contained 11 bases not matched to a gene. CDR1 MNHNS and CDR2 SASEGT come from the germline V gene. CDR3 length: 15 residues. CDR3 sequence: CASRTTGTSFDEQYF. The CDR3 DNA follows: TGTGCCAGCAGGACGACGGGGACTAGCTTCGACGAGCAGTACTTC.

This clonotype was recorded at least ten times. The chain uses TRBV20-1 and TRBJ2-3; a weak D match, TRBD2 (5 bases). The germline V gene encodes CDR1 DFQATT and CDR2 SNEGSKA (reference sequence). The V and J ends lost 0 bases and 2 bases respectively, with 12 bases between them. The CDR3 has 15 residues. CDR3 region: CSARDPIAITDTQYF. In DNA form, the CDR3 reads TGCAGTGCTAGAGATCCAATAGCGATCACAGATACGCAGTATTTT.

V usage is TRBV18 and J usage is TRBJ1-1; TRBD1 matches at 9 bases. The CDR3 has 13 amino acids. Germline V lookup: CDR1 KGHSH, CDR2 LQKENI. V lost 8 bases and J lost 8; bases outside the gene matches: 9. As DNA, the CDR3 is TGTGCCAGCAACAAACAGGGGGCGCAGGAAGCTTTCTTT. Its translation: CASNKQGAQEAFF.

This clonotype was recorded at least ten times. The rearrangement links TRBV3-1 to TRBJ2-1; D might be TRBD1 or TRBD2, each matching 5 bases. This CDR3 has 13 amino acids. The V and J ends lost 2 bases and 9 bases respectively, with 11 bases between them. Germline CDR1 is LGHDT and CDR2 is YNNKEL (reference sequence). The CDR3 here is CASSQSRDGEQFF. DNA for the CDR3: TGTGCCAGCAGCCAATCCCGGGACGGTGAGCAGTTCTTC.

J is TRBJ2-4 and V is TRBV20-1; the match to TRBD1 covers 8 bases. CDR3 size: 15 residues. From germline, CDR1 is DFQATT and CDR2 SNEGSKA (reference sequence). V shed 0 bases, J shed 7 bases, and the junction held 8 bases outside the gene matches. CDR3 sequence reads: CSARDPGGQWNIQYF. The CDR3 nucleotides are TGCAGTGCTAGAGATCCAGGGGGCCAGTGGAACATTCAGTACTTC.

This clonotype showed up many times. This chain connects TRBV19 to TRBJ2-2; 10 bases agree with TRBD2. CDR1 LNHDA and CDR2 SQIVND come from the germline V gene (reference sequence). Trimming cost V 7 bases and J 4 bases; bases outside gene matches: 6. The length of the CDR3 is 15 residues. CDR3 bases: TGTGCCAGTATTTCACTAGCGGGATTCACCGGGGAGCTGTTTTTT. Amino acids: CASISLAGFTGELFF.

This clonotype was counted at least ten times. The V gene is TRBV2, the J gene TRBJ2-7; the D is unclear. V dropped 7 bases and J dropped 0 bases, with 7 bases sitting between them. Looked up from germline, CDR1 is SNHLY and CDR2 is FYNNEI. This CDR3 is 12 amino acids long. CDR3 sequence (DNA): TGTGCCAGCACCCAGACCTCCTACGAGCAGTACTTC. As protein: CASTQTSYEQYF.

This clonotype was observed at least ten times. This chain joins TRBV12-3 or TRBV12-4 and TRBJ2-2; no definite D call. CDR3 size: 10 residues. The V and J ends lost 3 bases and 8 bases respectively, with 1 base between them. The CDR3: CASSLGELFF. The DNA for the CDR3 is TGTGCCAGCAGTTTGGGGGAGCTGTTTTTT.

In this sample, this clonotype turned up a few times. The chain carries TRBV7-8 and TRBJ1-2; D uncertain. CDR1 SGHVS and CDR2 FQNEAQ come from the germline V gene. The germline V and J ends were trimmed by 4 bases and 3 bases, with 12 bases remaining between them. CDR3 size: 14 residues. The CDR3 coding sequence is TGTGCCAGCAGCTCTGGGCAGGCAGACTATGGCTACACCTTC. Its translation: CASSSGQADYGYTF.

This clonotype was seen a handful of times. J is TRBJ2-2 and V is TRBV2; the D gene is possibly TRBD2 (6 bases). Germline loops: CDR1 SNHLY, CDR2 FYNNEI. The CDR3 length is 13 residues. Trimming took off 6 bases at V and 5 bases at J, with 10 bases between the two ends. Written as DNA, the CDR3 is TGTGCCAGCAGGGGAGGTGAAACCGGGGAGCTGTTTTTT. It yields the protein CASRGGETGELFF.

The V and J genes are TRBV30 and TRBJ1-4; perhaps TRBD1 as D (6 bases). Deletions cut 3 bases from V and 8 bases from J, with 13 bases between. Germline lookup yields CDR1 GTSNPN and CDR2 SVGIG (reference sequence). The CDR3 extends over 13 amino acids. The CDR3 DNA reads TGTGCCTGGAGCCAGGGGCAAGGGGAAAAACTGTTTTTT. Its translation is CAWSQGQGEKLFF.

The rearrangement uses TRBV19 and TRBJ2-7, with D hard to call. The V end lost 3 bases, the J end lost 3 bases, and 12 bases lay between the germline ends. The CDR3 runs to 14 residues. Germline values: CDR1 LNHDA, CDR2 SQIVND (reference sequence). CDR3 in DNA: TGTGCCAGTAGTATTCAGCGCGGATTCTACGAGCAGTACTTC. It specifies CASSIQRGFYEQYF.

This clonotype was counted between two and nine times. V usage is TRBV13 and J usage is TRBJ1-2, with a possible D match to TRBD1 (6 bases). In germline, CDR1 is PRHDT, CDR2 FYEKMQ (reference sequence). CDR3 length equals 17 residues. V lost 2 bases and J 5 bases, leaving 21 bases between the germline ends. This CDR3 reads CASSLSTEEPRGYGYTF. DNA of the CDR3: TGTGCCAGCAGCTTATCGACAGAAGAGCCTAGGGGGTATGGCTACACCTTC.

This clonotype has more than one count but fewer than ten. The rearrangement uses TRBV20-1 and TRBJ2-2; 11 positions match TRBD2. CDR1 is DFQATT and CDR2 is SNEGSKA in the germline V gene (reference sequence). This CDR3 is 16 amino acids long. V was clipped by 0 bases and J by 1 base; unmatched bases: 1. The CDR3 protein is CSARDGTSGNTGELFF. The CDR3 DNA reads TGCAGTGCTAGAGATGGGACTAGCGGGAACACCGGGGAGCTGTTTTTT.

This clonotype showed up just a few times. V and J are TRBV29-1 and TRBJ2-7; 7 bases map to TRBD1. In germline, CDR1 is SQVTM, CDR2 ANQGSEA. The V gene end was trimmed by 2 bases and the J gene end by 3 bases; junction bases not matched to a gene: 10. This CDR3 region has 15 residues. The CDR3 region has the DNA TGCAGCGTTGAATTCCCGACAGGGTACGACTACGAGCAGTACTTC. Its protein product is CSVEFPTGYDYEQYF.

This clonotype has only a few counts. This chain joins TRBV5-1 and TRBJ1-2; D uncertain. This CDR3 is built from 15 residues. The germline V gene has CDR1 SGHRS and CDR2 YFSETQ. Trimming took off 2 bases at V and 3 bases at J, with 14 bases between the two ends. The CDR3 region has the DNA TGCGCCAGCAGCTTTCGGGCTACCGCCGACTATGGCTACACCTTC. Translated, it gives CASSFRATADYGYTF.

This clonotype came up many times. This rearrangement joins TRBV5-1 to TRBJ2-7; D may be TRBD1 (6 bases). CDR1 SGHRS and CDR2 YFSETQ come from the germline V gene. Trimming shortened V by 4 bases and J by 2 bases, and 19 bases separated the two germline ends. CDR3 length: 16 residues. This chain's CDR3 is CASSPAVWGQAYEQYF. The DNA of the CDR3 is TGCGCCAGCAGCCCTGCGGTCTGGGGACAAGCCTACGAGCAGTACTTC.

This clonotype was detected ten times or more. This chain connects TRBV11-2 to TRBJ2-7, with D unresolved. The CDR3 runs to 13 residues. V dropped 1 base and J dropped 4 bases, with 8 bases sitting between them. The V gene's germline CDR1 is SGHAT and CDR2 FQNNGV. CDR3 bases: TGTGCCAGCAGCTTAGGGATGGGGTACGAGCAGTACTTC. It specifies CASSLGMGYEQYF.

This clonotype was seen a few times. This chain joins TRBV15 and TRBJ2-5, with 9 bases identical to TRBD2. The CDR3 is 15 amino acids. The junction had 12 bases not matched to a gene; V was cut back by 8 bases and J by 5 bases. Germline V gene sequence: CDR1 LNHNV, CDR2 YYDKDF (reference sequence). The CDR3 reads CATRVGTSPEETQYF. Here the CDR3 DNA reads TGTGCCACCCGCGTCGGGACTAGCCCCGAGGAGACCCAGTACTTC.

This clonotype showed up just a few times. The chain links TRBV20-1 to TRBJ1-2, with 7 bases matching TRBD1. Unmatched junction bases numbered 15, after V lost 5 bases and J lost 3 bases. The CDR3 has 16 residues. Germline V gene lookup returns CDR1 DFQATT and CDR2 SNEGSKA (reference sequence). CDR3 in amino acids: CSAGPQGGSGDYGYTF. The DNA for the CDR3 is TGCAGTGCTGGCCCCCAGGGGGGGAGTGGAGACTATGGCTACACCTTC.

This CDR3 is CASSPGSRDGYTF. In nucleotides, the CDR3 is TGTGCCAGTAGTCCTGGTTCGCGGGACGGCTACACCTTC. The chain joins TRBV19 to TRBJ1-2; D is possibly TRBD1 (5 bases). The V gene's germline CDR1 is LNHDA and CDR2 SQIVND (reference sequence). The CDR3 has 13 residues. Trimming cost V 5 bases and J 8 bases, with 15 bases left between them.

V gene TRBV2 combines with J gene TRBJ2-1; 7 nucleotides line up with TRBD2. This CDR3 comprises 14 residues. Germline lookup yields CDR1 SNHLY and CDR2 FYNNEI. J was trimmed by 3 bases and V by 6 bases; bases with no gene match: 5. The CDR3 region is CASSTSDLYNEQFF. The CDR3 DNA follows: TGTGCCAGCAGCACTAGCGACCTCTACAATGAGCAGTTCTTC.

This clonotype came up many times. V and J are TRBV6-1 and TRBJ1-1, with 7 bases identical to TRBD1. The CDR3 consists of 18 residues. Germline V gene lookup returns CDR1 MNHNS and CDR2 SASEGT. The V and J ends lost 5 bases and 8 bases, in that order; junction bases with no gene match: 23. CDR3 protein: CASSSPNRGLTRPLEAFF. The CDR3 nucleotides read TGTGCCAGCAGTTCTCCAAACAGGGGACTAACTCGACCCTTAGAAGCTTTCTTT.

At least ten counts were recorded for this clonotype. CDR3 region: CASSFKSGTRNTGELFF. The DNA of the CDR3 is TGTGCCAGCAGCTTTAAAAGCGGGACGCGGAACACCGGGGAGCTGTTTTTT. The chain uses TRBV7-9 and TRBJ2-2; 7 bases line up with TRBD2. V gave up 3 bases and J gave up 1 base; unmatched junction bases: 8. This CDR3 is built from 17 residues. CDR1 and CDR2 from the germline V gene are SEHNR and FQNEAQ (reference sequence).

J is TRBJ1-2 and V is TRBV7-9; TRBD1 matches at 7 bases. Losses at the gene ends were 5 bases for V and 1 base for J; bases not matched to a gene: 4. CDR3 length: 14 residues. Germline V gives CDR1 SEHNR, CDR2 FQNEAQ (reference sequence). The CDR3 DNA sequence: TGTGCCAGCAGCCCGGACAGGAATAACTATGGCTACACCTTC. Amino acids: CASSPDRNNYGYTF.